This T cell receptor (beta chain) was retrieved from a study of regulatory dendritic cells for organ transplantation. CDR3 length: 15 amino acids. The table came from immunoSEQ multiplex PCR; TCRdb's copy has only in-frame clones and leaves some out. This table holds 35,000 to 45,000 clones, around nine tenths found once. The chain has TRBV21-1 and TRBJ1-1; TRBD1, the table's D call, lacks a check against the DNA. TRBV21-1 is tagged as a pseudogene. This clonotype originated in a human donor in good health. The sample consisted of naive CD8+ T cells from blood. Subset described: CD45RA+ naive T cells. The CDR3 nucleotides read TGTGCCAGCAGCCTACGTGGGGCAAGGAACACTGAAGCTTTCTTT. Its protein product is CASSLRGARNTEAFF.